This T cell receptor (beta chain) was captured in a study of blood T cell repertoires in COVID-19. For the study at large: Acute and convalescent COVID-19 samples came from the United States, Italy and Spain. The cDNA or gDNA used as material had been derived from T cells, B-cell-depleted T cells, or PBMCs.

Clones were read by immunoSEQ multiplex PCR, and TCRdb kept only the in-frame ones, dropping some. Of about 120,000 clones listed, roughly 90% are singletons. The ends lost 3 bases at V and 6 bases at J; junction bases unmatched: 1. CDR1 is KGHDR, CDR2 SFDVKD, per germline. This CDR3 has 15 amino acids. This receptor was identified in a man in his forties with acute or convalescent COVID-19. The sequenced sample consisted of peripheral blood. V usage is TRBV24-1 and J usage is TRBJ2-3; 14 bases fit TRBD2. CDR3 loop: CATSDRTSGRDTQYF. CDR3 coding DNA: TGTGCCACCAGTGATAGGACTAGCGGGAGGGATACGCAGTATTTT.